A single sample gave rise to the 24 T cell receptor beta chains below, sequenced in a study of blood T cell repertoires in COVID-19. The table came from immunoSEQ multiplex PCR; TCRdb's copy has only in-frame clones and leaves some out. The table includes some 220,000 clones, about 85% detected once. The sample comprised peripheral blood. Source of these receptors: a man aged 50 or older who had recovered from COVID-19.

The rearrangement uses TRBV5-4 and TRBJ2-1; 10 bases are a match to TRBD2. From germline, CDR1 is SGHNT and CDR2 YYREEE (reference sequence). V shed 1 base, J shed 4 bases, and the junction held 5 bases outside the gene matches. This CDR3 has 16 residues. As DNA, the CDR3 is TGTGCCAGCAGCTTGCAAGGGACTAGCGTTTACAATGAGCAGTTCTTC. As protein: CASSLQGTSVYNEQFF.

The chain uses TRBV3-1 (or the pseudogene TRBV3-2) and TRBJ1-1; 9 bases line up with TRBD1. Trimming removed 7 bases from V and 11 bases from J; junction bases left unmatched: 11. The length of the CDR3 is 13 residues. CDR1 is LGHDT, CDR2 YNNKEL, per germline (reference sequence). The CDR3 region has the DNA TGTGCCAGCATCTCGCGACAGGGGGGACAGGCTTTCTTT. It yields the protein CASISRQGGQAFF.

This clone was counted between two and nine times. This sequence joins TRBV28 and TRBJ2-1; TRBD1 is a possible D gene (5 bases). V was cut by 7 bases and J by 6 bases, with 22 bases left in between. Germline CDR1 MDHEN, CDR2 SYDVKM. The CDR3 loop spans 16 amino acids. The CDR3 DNA sequence: TGTGCCAGCATTAACAGGAACAGGCAAGACGTCAATGAGCAGTTCTTC. Translated: CASINRNRQDVNEQFF. The variable domain in full, completed from reference TRBV28 and TRBJ2-1, reads DVKVTQSSRYLVKRTGEKVFLECVQDMDHENMFWYRQDPGLGLRLIYFSYDVKMKEKGDIPEGYSVSREKKERFSLILESASTNQTSMYLCASINRNRQDVNEQFFGPGTRLTVL.

This clone occurred once. This sequence joins TRBV28 and TRBJ1-2; perhaps TRBD1 as D (6 bases). Germline CDR1 and CDR2: MDHEN and SYDVKM. The CDR3 has 13 residues. V was shortened by 2 bases and J by 4 bases, with 8 bases between the two germline ends. CDR3 coding DNA: TGTGCCAGCAGTTTAGGGGGCGGCTATGGCTACACCTTC. Its protein is CASSLGGGYGYTF.

The V and J genes are TRBV29-1 and TRBJ1-2; D is undetermined. Germline lookup yields CDR1 SQVTM and CDR2 ANQGSEA. The V gene lost 5 bases and the J gene lost 1 base, with 8 bases spanning the gap. The CDR3 consists of 12 residues. This CDR3 reads CSVSGSNYGYTF. The CDR3 DNA reads as TGCAGCGTTAGTGGGAGTAACTATGGCTACACCTTC.

This sequence joins TRBV10-2 and TRBJ1-2, with D possibly TRBD1 on 6 matching bases. Per germline, CDR1 WSHSY and CDR2 SAAADI. The CDR3 totals 17 residues. The V gene lost 7 bases and the J gene lost 1 base, with 22 bases spanning the gap. The CDR3 is CASTVEEQGPFNYGYTF. In nucleotides, the CDR3 is TGCGCCAGCACGGTCGAAGAACAGGGTCCTTTTAACTATGGCTACACCTTC.

The V call is TRBV24-1, the J call TRBJ2-5; 10 bases line up with TRBD1. There are 17 residues in the CDR3. From germline, CDR1 is KGHDR and CDR2 SFDVKD. The J segment lost 4 bases and the V segment lost 0 bases, leaving 7 bases of the junction unmatched. Here the CDR3 reads CATSDLKGTGVGETQYF. The CDR3 region has the DNA TGTGCCACCAGTGATTTGAAGGGGACAGGGGTCGGAGAGACCCAGTACTTC.

Only one count was recorded for this clone. J is TRBJ2-3 and V is TRBV11-3; TRBD2 agrees at 10 bases. CDR1 SGHNT and CDR2 YENEEA come from the germline V gene. The CDR3 runs 15 residues. V shed 5 bases and J 6 bases; nucleotides not matched to a gene: 8. Written as DNA, the CDR3 is TGTGCCAGCAGCGTAGGGACTAGCGCTACTGATACGCAGTATTTT. Amino acids: CASSVGTSATDTQYF.

The chain joins TRBV5-1 to TRBJ1-1, with 7 bases matching TRBD1. Germline lookup yields CDR1 SGHRS and CDR2 YFSETQ. The ends lost 3 bases at V and 0 bases at J; junction bases unmatched: 8. The CDR3 sequence is 16 residues long. The CDR3 DNA is TGCGCCAGCAGCTGGGGGGACAGCCGTATGAACACTGAAGCTTTCTTT. This gives the protein CASSWGDSRMNTEAFF.

The chain combines TRBV7-4 with TRBJ2-4, with 7 bases matching TRBD1. Germline CDR1 and CDR2: SGHVT and SQSDAQ. The CDR3 loop spans 10 amino acids. V gave up 7 bases and J gave up 13 bases; unmatched junction bases: 4. The chain's CDR3 is CASTPGQQYF. DNA for the CDR3: TGTGCCAGCACACCGGGACAGCAGTACTTC.

This clone was seen a few times. J is TRBJ2-7 and V is TRBV30; 12 bases map to TRBD2. After removal of 2 bases from V and 2 bases from J, the junction contained 7 bases not matched to a gene. The CDR3 totals 16 residues. Germline-derived CDR1 and CDR2 are GTSNPN and SVGIG (reference sequence). The CDR3 sequence is CAWSKRLAGDPYEQYF. In DNA form, the CDR3 reads TGTGCCTGGAGTAAGAGACTAGCGGGAGATCCCTACGAGCAGTACTTC.

CDR3 nucleotide sequence: TGTGCCAGCAGTCAAGGACAGGGCCCAATTCAGGCCCTCCACTTT. It yields the protein CASSQGQGPIQALHF. The chain carries TRBV28 and TRBJ1-6; 8 positions agree with TRBD1. V dropped 5 bases and J dropped 14; count of bases not matched to a gene: 14. Germline V gene sequence: CDR1 MDHEN, CDR2 SYDVKM. The CDR3 has 15 residues.

This sequence joins TRBV10-1 and TRBJ1-1, with D perhaps matching TRBD1 (6 bases). The ends were cut back, 2 bases at V and 4 bases at J, with 8 bases in the middle. The germline CDR1 and CDR2 sequences are WNHNN and SYGVQD (reference sequence). The CDR3 totals 13 residues. The CDR3 loop is CASSEHRATEAFF. The DNA for the CDR3 is TGCGCCAGCAGTGAGCACAGGGCCACTGAAGCTTTCTTT.

This rearrangement joins TRBV2 to TRBJ2-1; 10 bases are shared with TRBD2. Per germline, CDR1 SNHLY and CDR2 FYNNEI. The CDR3 totals 16 residues. V gave up 2 bases and J gave up 7 bases; unmatched junction bases: 8. CDR3: CASSERVAGGSNEQFF. The DNA of the CDR3 is TGTGCCAGCAGTGAAAGGGTAGCGGGAGGTTCAAATGAGCAGTTCTTC.

The rearrangement joins TRBV5-6 to TRBJ1-1; D perhaps matches TRBD1 (6 bases). V lost 3 bases and J 1 base, leaving 16 bases between the germline ends. The CDR3 covers 16 residues. Per the germline V gene, CDR1 is SGHDT and CDR2 is YYEEEE. CDR3: CASSSPLGRGNTEAFF. As DNA, the CDR3 is TGTGCCAGCAGCTCCCCCCTGGGCAGGGGGAACACTGAAGCTTTCTTT.

The chain carries TRBV27 and TRBJ1-2; 8 bases are shared with TRBD1. Germline loops: CDR1 MNHEY, CDR2 SMNVEV (reference sequence). Trimming took 5 bases from V and 6 from J; bases not matched to a gene: 11. The CDR3 is made up of 15 amino acids. CDR3 nucleotides: TGTGCCAGCAGTCCCCGACAGGGGAGCGTCAATGGCTACACCTTC. The encoded protein is CASSPRQGSVNGYTF.

The rearrangement links TRBV6-2 or TRBV6-3 to TRBJ2-7, with a weak D call TRBD1 (5 bases). The V gene's germline CDR1 is MNHEY and CDR2 SVGEGT. V was trimmed by 5 bases and J by 2 bases, leaving 7 bases between them. The CDR3 runs to 12 residues. CDR3 sequence: CASSKQAYEQYF. In nucleotides, the CDR3 is TGTGCCAGCAGTAAACAGGCCTACGAGCAGTACTTC.

The rearrangement joins TRBV6-5 to TRBJ1-5, with TRBD1 identical over 8 bases. V gave up 8 bases and J gave up 7 bases; unmatched junction bases: 1. This CDR3 is built from 11 residues. The germline V gene encodes CDR1 MNHEY and CDR2 SVGAGI. The CDR3 region is CASSGGQPQHF. Here the CDR3 DNA reads TGTGCCAGCTCAGGGGGCCAGCCCCAGCATTTT.

The chain couples TRBV24-1 to TRBJ2-5; TRBD1 matches at 8 bases. The CDR3 loop spans 18 amino acids. The trim removed 3 bases at V and 7 bases at J, leaving 18 bases unmatched. In germline, CDR1 is KGHDR, CDR2 SFDVKD. The CDR3 protein is CATSDPQTGDPTGGTQYF. The CDR3 DNA follows: TGTGCCACCAGTGATCCCCAGACAGGGGACCCAACGGGCGGGACCCAGTACTTC.

The chain recombines TRBV7-2 with TRBJ1-1; D is perhaps TRBD1 (5 bases). Between the trimmed V and J ends, which lost 3 bases and 7 bases, there was a span of 15 bases. CDR1 SGHTA and CDR2 FQGNSA come from the germline V gene. CDR3 length equals 14 residues. CDR3 amino acids: CASSLGGQAFEAFF. For the CDR3, the DNA is TGTGCCAGCAGCTTGGGCGGACAAGCGTTTGAAGCTTTCTTT.

J is TRBJ2-3 and V is TRBV6-1; D possibly corresponds to TRBD2 (6 bases). CDR3 length: 17 residues. With 3 bases removed from V and 1 base from J, the gap between germline ends came to 17 bases. Germline-derived CDR1 and CDR2 are MNHNS and SASEGT. In DNA, the CDR3 is TGTGCCAGCAGTGAGGGGAAAGCGGGTTTGGGCACAGATACGCAGTATTTT. It specifies CASSEGKAGLGTDTQYF.

The chain has TRBV5-6 and TRBJ1-4; D might be TRBD1 (5 bases). CDR1 is SGHDT, CDR2 YYEEEE, per germline. V was trimmed by 2 bases and J by 8 bases, leaving 10 bases between them. The CDR3 is made up of 13 amino acids. The CDR3 nucleotides are TGTGCCAGCAGCTTCAGGGTTGACGAAAAACTGTTTTTT. Amino acids: CASSFRVDEKLFF.

This chain connects TRBV29-1 to TRBJ2-5; no clear D gene. Germline V CDR1 and CDR2: SQVTM, ANQGSEA. The V and J ends lost 7 bases and 5 bases respectively, with 14 bases between them. The CDR3 is 12 amino acids. The CDR3 spells CSARGGSETQYF. The CDR3, as DNA: TGCAGCGCTCGCGGCGGTTCGGAGACCCAGTACTTC.

The chain recombines TRBV18 with TRBJ2-1; tentative D call: TRBD2 (5 bases). The germline V gene encodes CDR1 KGHSH and CDR2 LQKENI. The CDR3 is made up of 15 amino acids. The V gene lost 0 bases and the J gene lost 8 bases, with 14 bases spanning the gap. The CDR3 spells CASSPPRPRLHEQFF. The DNA for the CDR3 is TGTGCCAGCTCACCACCCAGACCACGACTACATGAGCAGTTCTTC. Full variable domain (remainder filled in from reference TRBV18 and TRBJ2-1): NAGVMQNPRHLVRRRGQEARLRCSPMKGHSHVYWYRQLPEEGLKFMVYLQKENIIDESGMPKERFSAEFPKEGPSILRIQQVVRGDSAAYFCASSPPRPRLHEQFFGPGTRLTVL.